The T cell receptor (beta chain) under discussion was sequenced for a study of OX40 agonist ivuxolimab in advanced cancers. Germline V gene sequence: CDR1 MDHEN, CDR2 SYDVKM. Trimming cost V 2 bases and J 8 bases, with 4 bases left between them. The CDR3 spans 11 residues. The method was immunoSEQ multiplex PCR; TCRdb's version includes in-frame clones alone and lacks a portion of them. The profile shows around 86,000 clones, about 80% of them singletons. The material sequenced was CD4+ or CD8+ T cells sorted from blood, taken in a trial of the OX40 agonist ivuxolimab. The chain couples TRBV28 to TRBJ2-1; D is uncertain. This clonotype was obtained from an adult with an advanced solid tumor such as melanoma, head and neck, liver or kidney cancer. The DNA of the CDR3 is TGTGCCAGCAGTTTAGTAGATGAGCAGTTCTTC. Translating it yields CASSLVDEQFF. The full variable domain, completed using reference TRBV28 and TRBJ2-1, is DVKVTQSSRYLVKRTGEKVFLECVQDMDHENMFWYRQDPGLGLRLIYFSYDVKMKEKGDIPEGYSVSREKKERFSLILESASTNQTSMYLCASSLVDEQFFGPGTRLTVL.